One and the same sample provided the 6 T cell receptor beta chains below, sequenced in a study of sequential checkpoint blockade in melanoma. Described treatment: randomized to nivolumab then ipilimumab (arm A) or the reverse (arm B). The assay was immunoSEQ multiplex PCR, and TCRdb's table has in-frame clones only and misses some. The table lists about 28,000 clones, 85% to 90% of them singletons. The specimen comprised CD8+ T cells sorted from blood (inferred from file names), sampled from a patient given nivolumab and ipilimumab in sequence. Receptors originate from a human donor with melanoma.

The rearrangement uses TRBV9 and TRBJ2-7; 10 bases match TRBD1. Germline CDR1 is SGDLS and CDR2 is YYNGEE. The CDR3 covers 16 residues. Trimming took 0 bases from V and 3 from J; bases not matched to a gene: 6. The DNA for the CDR3 is TGTGCCAGCAGCGTAGGTGGGGGGACAGGGGTCTACGAGCAGTACTTC. It encodes CASSVGGGTGVYEQYF.

This chain joins TRBV6-4 and TRBJ2-2; 10 nucleotides align to TRBD2. V dropped 8 bases and J dropped 3; count of bases not matched to a gene: 3. Germline V gives CDR1 MRHNA, CDR2 SNTAGT. The CDR3 sequence is 14 residues long. The CDR3 region is CASGLAGDTGELFF. CDR3 bases: TGTGCCAGCGGCCTAGCGGGAGACACCGGGGAGCTGTTTTTT.

V is TRBV21-1 and J is TRBJ1-5; the D call in the table, TRBD1, was not verified against the DNA. TRBV21-1 has pseudogene status. The CDR3 sequence is 17 residues long. The CDR3 bases are TGTGCCAGCAGCAAAGGTGGACAGAATCCTAGCAATCAGCCCCAGCATTTT. This translates into CASSKGGQNPSNQPQHF.

The chain employs TRBV6-5 and TRBJ1-2; TRBD1 aligns across 10 bases. Germline V gives CDR1 MNHEY, CDR2 SVGAGI. V lost 6 bases and J lost 5; bases outside the gene matches: 9. This CDR3 contains 15 residues. CDR3 protein: CASSPGTGAFYGYTF. The CDR3 nucleotides are TGTGCCAGCAGCCCCGGGACAGGGGCGTTTTATGGCTACACCTTC.

The CDR3 nucleotides read TGTGCCAGCAGCGTAGCGGGGGGGCGAAATGAGCAGTTCTTC. This gives the protein CASSVAGGRNEQFF. The chain is built from TRBV9 and TRBJ2-1; 8 bases match TRBD2. Germline CDR1 is SGDLS and CDR2 is YYNGEE. The J segment lost 7 bases and the V segment lost 0 bases, leaving 3 bases of the junction unmatched. The CDR3 has 14 residues.

The chain employs TRBV28 and TRBJ2-7, with 7 bases matching TRBD1. Germline CDR1 reads MDHEN; CDR2 reads SYDVKM. Unmatched junction bases numbered 8, after V lost 9 bases and J lost 6 bases. CDR3 length: 12 amino acids. CDR3 coding DNA: TGTGCCAGTGACGGACAGGATCGCGAGCAGTACTTC. It yields the protein CASDGQDREQYF.